This T cell receptor (beta chain) was recovered during a study of T cells after yellow fever vaccination. Study results and caveats: From the bulk population, abundant clonotypes could contaminate and appear within FACS-sorted repertoires. It was a weaker secondary response, yet one that peaked faster, at day 5 versus 15.

The CDR3 covers 13 residues. Between the trimmed V and J ends, which lost 6 bases and 7 bases, there was a span of 15 bases. In the case of this clonotype: Its antigen remains unknown.

TCRdb called the 5' RACE reads again in MiXCR, with one record for every CDR3 protein. The sample has 300,000 to 400,000 distinct CDR3 sequences; around an eighth are singletons. The sample consisted of CD4+ T cells sorted from PBMCs, taken 15 days after the yellow fever booster vaccination. V gene TRBV12-3 or TRBV12-4 combines with J gene TRBJ2-5, with a tentative D call TRBD2 (7 bases). The TCR originated in a man younger than 30 who received the YFV17D yellow fever vaccine. CDR3 region: CASRPTGRGTQYF. In DNA, the CDR3 is TGTGCCAGCAGGCCTACAGGGAGGGGGACCCAGTACTTC.